The T cell receptor beta chain under discussion was sequenced for a study of T cells in Graves' hyperthyroidism and ophthalmopathy. Researchers defined stable Graves' hyperthyroidism as no ophthalmopathy progression within 18 months. There are a few counts of this clonotype. What it binds is not known. Study-wide results and limits: The blood repertoire included most of the expanded thyroid clonotypes above 0.001. The model foresaw ophthalmopathy a median 6.5 months prior to onset. Separating ophthalmopathy from stable hyperthyroidism was achieved by a 13 V-J model.

The germline CDR1 and CDR2 sequences are DFQATT and SNEGSKA (reference sequence). Between the trimmed V and J ends, which lost 6 bases and 5 bases, there was a span of 13 bases. This CDR3 comprises 12 residues. Using RNA transcripts as the source, TCR beta CDR3 regions were amplified. The HTBI primer set was used in a first-round RT-PCR of the TCR CDR3. Each CDR3 protein gets one entry after TCRdb re-called the multiplex PCR reads with MiXCR. The sample contains hundreds of thousands of distinct CDR3 sequences, 20% to 30% of which appear only once. The sequence came from a man in his fifties or sixties with Graves' hyperthyroidism. V and J are TRBV20-1 and TRBJ2-5, with D possibly matching TRBD1 (6 bases). Sample: blood. The CDR3: CSAGQTAETQYF. Written as DNA, the CDR3 is TGCAGTGCCGGACAGACAGCGGAGACCCAGTACTTC.